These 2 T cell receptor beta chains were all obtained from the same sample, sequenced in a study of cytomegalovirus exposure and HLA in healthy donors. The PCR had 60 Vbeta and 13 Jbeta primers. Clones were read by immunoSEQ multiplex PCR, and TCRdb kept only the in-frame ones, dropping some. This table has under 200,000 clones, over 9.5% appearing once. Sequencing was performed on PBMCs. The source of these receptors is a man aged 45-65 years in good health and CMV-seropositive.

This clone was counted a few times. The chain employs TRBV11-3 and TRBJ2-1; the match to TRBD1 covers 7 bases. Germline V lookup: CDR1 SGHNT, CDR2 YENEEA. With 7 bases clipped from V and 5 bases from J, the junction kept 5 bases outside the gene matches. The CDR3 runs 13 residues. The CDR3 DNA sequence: TGTGCCAGCACCTGGGACAGAAACAATGAGCAGTTCTTC. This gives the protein CASTWDRNNEQFF.

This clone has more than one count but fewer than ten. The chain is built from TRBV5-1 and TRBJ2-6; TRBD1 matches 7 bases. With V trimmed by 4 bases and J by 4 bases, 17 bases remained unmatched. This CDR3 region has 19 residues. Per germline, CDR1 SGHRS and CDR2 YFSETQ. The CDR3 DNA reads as TGCGCCAGCAGCCCCCAACGACAGGGAAGGCTGGCAGGGGCCAACGTCCTGACTTTC. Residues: CASSPQRQGRLAGANVLTF.